This T cell receptor (beta chain) was captured in a study of T cell repertoires in cytomegalovirus infection. Study results and limitations: HLA-C-restricted CMV-specific TCR beta clonotypes were dominant in the ex vivo response.

This clonotype was detected ten times or more. The antigen remains undetermined. Each CDR3 protein is one row after TCRdb ran MiXCR on the reads. The sample holds fewer than 650,000 distinct CDR3 sequences, 35% to 50% seen once. V gave up 5 bases and J gave up 5 bases; unmatched junction bases: 9. Germline CDR1 is SGHTA and CDR2 is FQGNSA. The CDR3 totals 16 residues. The receptor was derived from a human donor in good health (CMV status not recorded). Some clones in this sample may be carry-over from other donors' samples. The chain recombines TRBV7-2 with TRBJ2-3, with 11 nucleotides matching TRBD2. The sample consisted of cultured PBMCs, taken from culture after CMV antigen stimulation. The CDR3: CASSLMGTSGQDTQYF. In DNA form, the CDR3 reads TGTGCCAGCAGCCTAATGGGGACTAGCGGCCAAGATACGCAGTATTTT.